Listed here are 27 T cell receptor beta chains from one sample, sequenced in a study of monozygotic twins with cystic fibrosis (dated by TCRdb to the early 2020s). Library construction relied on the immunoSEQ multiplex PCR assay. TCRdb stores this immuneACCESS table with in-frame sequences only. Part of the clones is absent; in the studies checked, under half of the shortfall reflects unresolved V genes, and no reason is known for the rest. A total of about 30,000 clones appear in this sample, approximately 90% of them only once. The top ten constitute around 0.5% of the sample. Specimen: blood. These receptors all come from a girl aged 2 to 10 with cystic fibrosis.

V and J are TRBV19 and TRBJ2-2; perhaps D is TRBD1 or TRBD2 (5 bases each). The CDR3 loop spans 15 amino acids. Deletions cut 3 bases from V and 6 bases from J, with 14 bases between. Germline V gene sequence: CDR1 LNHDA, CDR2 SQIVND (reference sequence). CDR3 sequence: CASSIVGEPAGELFF. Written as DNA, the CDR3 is TGTGCCAGTAGTATTGTAGGGGAGCCCGCCGGGGAGCTGTTTTTT. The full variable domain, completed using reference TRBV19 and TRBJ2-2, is DGGITQSPKYLFRKEGQNVTLSCEQNLNHDAMYWYRQDPGQGLRLIYYSQIVNDFQKGDIAEGYSVSREKKESFPLTVTSAQKNPTAFYLCASSIVGEPAGELFFGEGSRLTVL.

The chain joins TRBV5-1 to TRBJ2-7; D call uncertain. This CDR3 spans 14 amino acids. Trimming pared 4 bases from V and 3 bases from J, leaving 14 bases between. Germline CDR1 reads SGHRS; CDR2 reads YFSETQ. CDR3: CASSLQASNYEQYF. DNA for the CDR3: TGCGCCAGCAGCCTCCAAGCGTCAAACTACGAGCAGTACTTC.

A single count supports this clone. The CDR3 protein is CASSSWTGKRAFF. Here the CDR3 DNA reads TGTGCCAGTAGTAGTTGGACAGGGAAACGAGCTTTCTTT. The genes are TRBV19 and TRBJ1-1, with 8 bases that match TRBD1. V lost 4 bases to trimming and J lost 10 bases; unmatched junction nucleotides: 8. Germline CDR1 LNHDA, CDR2 SQIVND (reference sequence). CDR3 length: 13 residues.

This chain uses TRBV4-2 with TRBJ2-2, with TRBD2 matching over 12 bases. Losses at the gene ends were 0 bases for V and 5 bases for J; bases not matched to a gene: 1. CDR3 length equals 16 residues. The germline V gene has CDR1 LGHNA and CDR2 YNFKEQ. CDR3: CASSQDGLAGTGELFF. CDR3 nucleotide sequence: TGTGCCAGCAGCCAAGATGGACTAGCGGGGACCGGGGAGCTGTTTTTT.

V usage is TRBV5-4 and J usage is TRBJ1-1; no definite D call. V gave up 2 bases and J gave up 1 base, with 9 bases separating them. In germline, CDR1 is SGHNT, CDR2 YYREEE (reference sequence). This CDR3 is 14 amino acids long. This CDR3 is CASSLGTKNTEAFF. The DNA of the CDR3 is TGTGCCAGCAGCTTAGGCACCAAGAACACTGAAGCTTTCTTT.

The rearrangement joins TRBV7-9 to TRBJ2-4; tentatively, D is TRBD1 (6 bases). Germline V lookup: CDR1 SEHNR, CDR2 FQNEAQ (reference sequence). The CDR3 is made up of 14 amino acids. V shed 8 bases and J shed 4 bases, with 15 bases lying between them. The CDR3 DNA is TGTGCCAGCCAACGACAGGAGGCTAAAAACATTCAGTACTTC. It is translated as CASQRQEAKNIQYF.

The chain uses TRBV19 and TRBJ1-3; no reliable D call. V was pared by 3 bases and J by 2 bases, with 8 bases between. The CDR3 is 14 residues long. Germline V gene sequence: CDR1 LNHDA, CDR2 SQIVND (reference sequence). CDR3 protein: CASSIGLAGNTIYF. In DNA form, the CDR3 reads TGTGCCAGTAGTATCGGGCTGGCTGGAAACACCATATATTTT.

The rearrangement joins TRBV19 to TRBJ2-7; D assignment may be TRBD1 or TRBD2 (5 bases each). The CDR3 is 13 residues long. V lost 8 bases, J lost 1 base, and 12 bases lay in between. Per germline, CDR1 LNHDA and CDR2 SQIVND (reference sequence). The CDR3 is CASGRQRSYEQYF. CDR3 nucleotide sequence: TGTGCCAGTGGGAGACAGAGGTCCTACGAGCAGTACTTC.

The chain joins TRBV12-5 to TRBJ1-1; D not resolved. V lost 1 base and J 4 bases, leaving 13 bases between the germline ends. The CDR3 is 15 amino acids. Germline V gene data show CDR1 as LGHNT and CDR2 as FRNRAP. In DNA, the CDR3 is TGTGCTAGTGGTTTGGGGTCCCGGGCGAGCACTGAAGCTTTCTTT. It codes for CASGLGSRASTEAFF.

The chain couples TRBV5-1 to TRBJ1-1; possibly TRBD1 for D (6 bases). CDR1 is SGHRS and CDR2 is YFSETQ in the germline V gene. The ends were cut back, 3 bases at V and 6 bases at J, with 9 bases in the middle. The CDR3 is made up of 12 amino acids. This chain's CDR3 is CASSSGAAEAFF. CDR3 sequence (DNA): TGCGCCAGCAGCTCGGGGGCCGCTGAAGCTTTCTTT.

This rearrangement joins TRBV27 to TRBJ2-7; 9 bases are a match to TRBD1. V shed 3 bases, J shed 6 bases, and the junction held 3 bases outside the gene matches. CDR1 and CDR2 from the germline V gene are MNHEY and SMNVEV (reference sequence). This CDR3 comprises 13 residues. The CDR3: CASSFGTGLEQYF. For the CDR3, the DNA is TGTGCCAGCAGTTTTGGGACAGGGCTCGAGCAGTACTTC.

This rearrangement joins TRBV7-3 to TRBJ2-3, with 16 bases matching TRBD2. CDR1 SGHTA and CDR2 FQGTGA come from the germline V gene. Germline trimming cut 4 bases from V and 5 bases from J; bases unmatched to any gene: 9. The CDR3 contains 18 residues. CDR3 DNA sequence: TGTGCCAGCAGCTACCAGGGACTAGCGGGGGGGCTTGGAGATACGCAGTATTTT. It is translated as CASSYQGLAGGLGDTQYF.

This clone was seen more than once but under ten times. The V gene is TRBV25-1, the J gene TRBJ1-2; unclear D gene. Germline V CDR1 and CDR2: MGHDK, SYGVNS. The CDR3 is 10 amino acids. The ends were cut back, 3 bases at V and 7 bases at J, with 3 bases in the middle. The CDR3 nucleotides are TGTGCCAGCAGTGAGGGTGGCTACACCTTC. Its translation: CASSEGGYTF.

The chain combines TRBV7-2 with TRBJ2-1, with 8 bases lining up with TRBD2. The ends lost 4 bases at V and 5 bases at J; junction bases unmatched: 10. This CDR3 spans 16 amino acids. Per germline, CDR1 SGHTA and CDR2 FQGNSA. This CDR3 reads CASSSGRRGAHNEQFF. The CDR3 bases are TGTGCCAGCAGCTCGGGACGGCGGGGGGCTCACAATGAGCAGTTCTTC.

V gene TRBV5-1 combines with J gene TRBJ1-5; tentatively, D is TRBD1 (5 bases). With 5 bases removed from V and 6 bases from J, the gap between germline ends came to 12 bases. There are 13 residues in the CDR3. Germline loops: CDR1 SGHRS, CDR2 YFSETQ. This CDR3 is CASSGGDGQPQHF. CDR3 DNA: TGCGCCAGCAGTGGTGGGGACGGTCAGCCCCAGCATTTT.

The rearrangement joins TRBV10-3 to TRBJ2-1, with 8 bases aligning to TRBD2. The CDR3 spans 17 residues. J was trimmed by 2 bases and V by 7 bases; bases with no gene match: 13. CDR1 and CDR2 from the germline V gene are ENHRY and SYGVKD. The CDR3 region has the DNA TGTGCCATCACCGAGCGACTAGCGCCGCCACCCTACAATGAGCAGTTCTTC. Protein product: CAITERLAPPPYNEQFF.

The CDR3 bases are TGCAGTGCATGGAAGAACACTGAAGCTTTCTTT. This gives the protein CSAWKNTEAFF. The chain combines TRBV20-1 with TRBJ1-1; D not resolved. This CDR3 has 11 amino acids. Trimming left V 6 bases short and J 1 base short, with 6 bases between. The V gene's germline CDR1 is DFQATT and CDR2 SNEGSKA (reference sequence).

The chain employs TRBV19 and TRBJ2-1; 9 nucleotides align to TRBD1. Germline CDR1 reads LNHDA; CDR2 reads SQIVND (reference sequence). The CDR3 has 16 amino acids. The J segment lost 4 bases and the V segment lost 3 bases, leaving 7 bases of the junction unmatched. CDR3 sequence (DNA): TGTGCCAGTAGTATGGCCCGGGACAGGGCATACAATGAGCAGTTCTTC. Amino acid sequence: CASSMARDRAYNEQFF.

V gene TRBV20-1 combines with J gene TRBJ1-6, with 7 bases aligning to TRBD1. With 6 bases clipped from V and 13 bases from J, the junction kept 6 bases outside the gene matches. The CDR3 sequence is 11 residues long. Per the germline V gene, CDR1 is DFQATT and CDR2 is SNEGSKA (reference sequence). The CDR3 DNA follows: TGCAGTGCCGGACAGGTTTTCCCCCTCCACTTT. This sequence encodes CSAGQVFPLHF.

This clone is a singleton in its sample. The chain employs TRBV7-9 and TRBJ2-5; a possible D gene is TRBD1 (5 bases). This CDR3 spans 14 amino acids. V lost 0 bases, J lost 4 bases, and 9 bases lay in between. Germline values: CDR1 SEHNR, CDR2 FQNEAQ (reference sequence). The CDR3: CASSLAKGPETQYF. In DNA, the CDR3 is TGTGCCAGCAGCTTAGCGAAGGGGCCAGAGACCCAGTACTTC.

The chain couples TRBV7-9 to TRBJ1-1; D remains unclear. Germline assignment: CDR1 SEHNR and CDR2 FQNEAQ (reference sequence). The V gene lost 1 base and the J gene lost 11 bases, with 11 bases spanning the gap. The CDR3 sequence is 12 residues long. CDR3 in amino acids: CASSLGLLGAFF. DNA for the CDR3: TGTGCCAGCAGCTTAGGGTTGTTAGGGGCTTTCTTT.

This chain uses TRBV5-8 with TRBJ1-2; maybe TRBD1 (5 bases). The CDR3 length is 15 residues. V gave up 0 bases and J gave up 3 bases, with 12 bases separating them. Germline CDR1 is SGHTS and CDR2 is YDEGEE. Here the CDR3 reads CASSLVGGGYYGYTF. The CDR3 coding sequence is TGTGCCAGCAGCTTGGTCGGTGGGGGTTACTATGGCTACACCTTC.

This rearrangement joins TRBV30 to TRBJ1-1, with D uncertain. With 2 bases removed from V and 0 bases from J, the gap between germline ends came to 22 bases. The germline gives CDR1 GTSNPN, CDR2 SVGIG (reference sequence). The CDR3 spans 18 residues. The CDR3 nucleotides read TGTGCCTGGAGTACCTATGGACGGAGCGGAAGGGTGAACACTGAAGCTTTCTTT. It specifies CAWSTYGRSGRVNTEAFF.

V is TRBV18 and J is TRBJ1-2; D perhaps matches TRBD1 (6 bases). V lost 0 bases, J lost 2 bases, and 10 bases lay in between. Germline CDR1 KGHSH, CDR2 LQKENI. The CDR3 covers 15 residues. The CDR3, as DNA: TGTGCCAGCTCACCACCGGACAGACGCAACTATGGCTACACCTTC. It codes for CASSPPDRRNYGYTF.

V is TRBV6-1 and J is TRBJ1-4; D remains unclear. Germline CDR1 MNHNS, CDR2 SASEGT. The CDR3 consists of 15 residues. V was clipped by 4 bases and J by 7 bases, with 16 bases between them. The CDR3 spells CASSVPGRAPEKLFF. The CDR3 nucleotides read TGTGCCAGCAGTGTCCCGGGTAGGGCTCCTGAAAAACTGTTTTTT.

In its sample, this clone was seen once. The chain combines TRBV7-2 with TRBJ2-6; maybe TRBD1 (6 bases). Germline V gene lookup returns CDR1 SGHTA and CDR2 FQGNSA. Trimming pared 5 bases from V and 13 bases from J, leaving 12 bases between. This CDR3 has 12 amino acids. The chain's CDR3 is CASSLHQGVLTF. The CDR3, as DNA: TGTGCCAGCAGCCTCCACCAGGGGGTCCTGACTTTC.

The CDR3 DNA sequence: TGTGCCAGCGGGACAGGATGGGGTGATGAGCAGTTCTTC. This translates into CASGTGWGDEQFF. The V gene is TRBV6-1, the J gene TRBJ2-1; 8 bases match TRBD1. J lost 8 bases, V lost 8 bases, and 8 bases had no gene match. The CDR3 runs to 13 residues. Germline V gene lookup returns CDR1 MNHNS and CDR2 SASEGT.